This entry lists 18 T cell receptor beta chains sequenced from one sample in a study of T cells after yellow fever vaccination. TCRdb fed the 5' RACE reads into MiXCR, producing one record per CDR3 protein. The repertoire holds about 320,000 distinct CDR3 sequences, with approximately 12% as singletons. The source was CD4+ T cells sorted from PBMCs, collected 15 days after the yellow fever booster vaccination. The receptors shown here come from a young man who received the YFV17D yellow fever vaccine.

This clonotype was observed many times. The genes are TRBV5-8 and TRBJ1-5; 7 nucleotides line up with TRBD1. The germline V gene has CDR1 SGHTS and CDR2 YDEGEE. V trimming: 0 bases; J trimming: 7 bases; junction bases outside the gene matches: 4. The CDR3 runs to 14 residues. Written as DNA, the CDR3 is TGTGCCAGCAGCTTGGGCGACAGGGTCCAGCCCCAGCATTTT. Translation gives CASSLGDRVQPQHF.

The rearrangement joins TRBV7-8 to TRBJ2-5; 8 bases match TRBD1. CDR3 length equals 15 residues. Germline V gene lookup returns CDR1 SGHVS and CDR2 FQNEAQ. Trimming cost V 5 bases and J 4 bases; bases outside gene matches: 9. The CDR3 loop is CASSRRTGYGETQYF. The CDR3 coding sequence is TGTGCCAGCAGCAGACGGACAGGGTACGGAGAGACCCAGTACTTC.

This clonotype was detected ten times or more. This sequence joins TRBV7-6 and TRBJ2-5; TRBD2 matches 10 bases. Germline trimming cut 1 base from V and 7 bases from J; bases unmatched to any gene: 12. CDR3 length: 17 amino acids. Germline lookup yields CDR1 SGHVS and CDR2 FNYEAQ. The CDR3 sequence is CASSLVSQRGGQGTQYF. The CDR3 bases are TGTGCCAGCAGCTTAGTTTCACAGCGGGGGGGCCAGGGGACCCAGTACTTC.

This rearrangement joins TRBV11-2 to TRBJ2-2, with D possibly TRBD2 on 5 matching bases. V dropped 5 bases and J dropped 1 base, with 8 bases sitting between them. The V gene's germline CDR1 is SGHAT and CDR2 FQNNGV. This CDR3 has 14 amino acids. This CDR3 is CASSHRENTGELFF. The CDR3 nucleotides are TGTGCCAGCAGCCACCGGGAGAACACCGGGGAGCTGTTTTTT.

At least ten counts were recorded for this clonotype. V and J are TRBV7-2 and TRBJ2-2, with D uncertain. Trimming cost V 4 bases and J 6 bases, with 15 bases left between them. CDR1 and CDR2 (germline): SGHTA, FQGNSA. This CDR3 region has 15 residues. CDR3 sequence reads: CASSSGLPKAGELFF. CDR3 coding DNA: TGTGCCAGCAGCTCCGGGCTCCCCAAGGCCGGGGAGCTGTTTTTT. The full variable domain, its missing parts supplied by reference TRBV7-2 and TRBJ2-2, is GAGVSQSPSNKVTEKGKDVELRCDPISGHTALYWYRQSLGQGLEFLIYFQGNSAPDKSGLPSDRFSAERTGGSVSTLTIQRTQQEDSAVYLCASSSGLPKAGELFFGEGSRLTVL.

This clonotype showed up just a few times. This chain connects TRBV5-1 to TRBJ1-3, with D possibly being TRBD1 (5 bases). V was cut by 0 bases and J by 3 bases, with 13 bases left in between. The germline CDR1 and CDR2 sequences are SGHRS and YFSETQ. This CDR3 contains 16 residues. This CDR3 reads CASSLGRQGGGNTIYF. CDR3 in DNA: TGCGCCAGCAGCTTGGGGCGCCAGGGTGGTGGAAACACCATATATTTT. The whole variable domain, filled in from reference TRBV5-1 and TRBJ1-3, reads KAGVTQTPRYLIKTRGQQVTLSCSPISGHRSVSWYQQTPGQGLQFLFEYFSETQRNKGNFPGRFSGRQFSNSRSEMNVSTLELGDSALYLCASSLGRQGGGNTIYFGEGSWLTVV.

This clonotype was detected only a few times. CDR3 region: CASSFPPGLAGKVEQFF. CDR3 nucleotides: TGTGCCAGCAGTTTTCCCCCTGGGCTAGCGGGGAAGGTTGAGCAGTTCTTC. The rearrangement joins TRBV27 to TRBJ2-1; 9 bases map to TRBD2. Germline trimming cut 3 bases from V and 9 bases from J; bases unmatched to any gene: 15. Germline CDR1 and CDR2: MNHEY and SMNVEV (reference sequence). The CDR3 has 17 amino acids.

This clonotype was found a few times. The chain recombines TRBV12-3 or TRBV12-4 with TRBJ2-4; D call uncertain. CDR3 length: 11 amino acids. V lost 3 bases to trimming and J lost 10 bases, with 7 bases between them. CDR3 nucleotides: TGTGCCAGCAGTTTGGGTGCGATTCAGTACTTC. Its translation: CASSLGAIQYF.

The CDR3 nucleotides are TGTGCCAGCAGTCCTGGGGGGATACAAGAGACCCAGTACTTC. Amino acids: CASSPGGIQETQYF. The rearrangement joins TRBV2 to TRBJ2-5; maybe TRBD2 (6 bases). Germline values: CDR1 SNHLY, CDR2 FYNNEI. This CDR3 is built from 14 residues. The V end lost 5 bases, the J end lost 2 bases, and 12 bases lay between the germline ends.

The chain is built from TRBV4-1 and TRBJ2-1, with 7 bases matching TRBD2. Germline V gives CDR1 MGHRA, CDR2 YSYEKL. This CDR3 is built from 15 residues. J lost 3 bases, V lost 3 bases, and 5 bases had no gene match. CDR3 sequence (DNA): TGCGCCAGCAGCCAGGAGCGGGGTTTCTACAATGAGCAGTTCTTC. Translation: CASSQERGFYNEQFF.

This clonotype has a handful of counts. The V and J genes are TRBV3-1 and TRBJ2-1, with D uncertain. The V gene lost 5 bases and the J gene lost 2 bases, with 10 bases spanning the gap. The CDR3 spans 14 residues. From germline, CDR1 is LGHDT and CDR2 YNNKEL (reference sequence). The chain's CDR3 is CASSTYGPYNEQFF. The CDR3 DNA reads TGTGCCAGCAGCACCTATGGCCCCTACAATGAGCAGTTCTTC.

This clonotype was counted a few times. The chain links TRBV27 to TRBJ1-1; D not resolved. V lost 1 base and J lost 2, with 11 bases in between. The CDR3 covers 15 residues. The V gene's germline CDR1 is MNHEY and CDR2 SMNVEV (reference sequence). The CDR3, as DNA: TGTGCCAGCAGTTTATTACCAGGACTTAACACTGAAGCTTTCTTT. Protein product: CASSLLPGLNTEAFF.

This clonotype was counted between two and nine times. The chain links TRBV18 to TRBJ1-1; D ambiguous. With 3 bases removed from V and 2 bases from J, the gap between germline ends came to 16 bases. Germline V gene lookup returns CDR1 KGHSH and CDR2 LQKENI. The CDR3 contains 16 residues. CDR3 sequence reads: CASSPRVSRRNTEAFF. The CDR3 region has the DNA TGTGCCAGCTCACCGAGAGTAAGTAGGAGAAACACTGAAGCTTTCTTT.

Written as DNA, the CDR3 is TGTGCCAGCAGCCAAATGGTCGGAGCCTACGAGCAGTACTTC. Translating gives CASSQMVGAYEQYF. The chain couples TRBV3-1 to TRBJ2-7; D is unresolved. Trimming stripped 2 bases from V and 2 bases from J, with 10 bases between. The CDR3 has 14 residues. Germline V gives CDR1 LGHDT, CDR2 YNNKEL (reference sequence).

This clonotype was seen a handful of times. The chain joins TRBV29-1 to TRBJ2-3, with 12 bases fitting TRBD2. CDR1 and CDR2 (germline): SQVTM, ANQGSEA. V gave up 3 bases and J gave up 6 bases; unmatched junction bases: 7. The length of the CDR3 is 15 residues. The CDR3 bases are TGCAGCGTTGATCACCTAGCGGGGGGGCGTGATACGCAGTATTTT. Amino acid sequence: CSVDHLAGGRDTQYF.

V and J are TRBV7-2 and TRBJ2-5, with 8 bases that match TRBD1. Germline lookup yields CDR1 SGHTA and CDR2 FQGNSA. The CDR3 runs 15 residues. The junction had 8 bases not matched to a gene; V was cut back by 5 bases and J by 3 bases. The CDR3 spells CASSPGQGVKETQYF. The CDR3 DNA reads TGTGCCAGCAGCCCAGGACAGGGTGTTAAAGAGACCCAGTACTTC.

This clonotype was recorded a few times. The CDR3 DNA reads as TGTGCCAGCAACCCAACGGTTAGCTCCGGGGAGCTGTTTTTT. Its protein is CASNPTVSSGELFF. The gene calls are TRBV7-2 and TRBJ2-2; D uncertain. The V end lost 7 bases, the J end lost 6 bases, and 15 bases lay between the germline ends. CDR3 length: 14 amino acids. Germline CDR1 is SGHTA and CDR2 is FQGNSA.

This clonotype was picked up many times. CDR3 sequence (DNA): TGTGCCAGCAGCCCCGTCGAGTCAGATACGCAGTATTTT. Translated, it gives CASSPVESDTQYF. This sequence joins TRBV3-1 and TRBJ2-3, with D uncertain. The V end lost 4 bases, the J end lost 4 bases, and 9 bases lay between the germline ends. The CDR3 totals 13 residues. Germline V gives CDR1 LGHDT, CDR2 YNNKEL (reference sequence).